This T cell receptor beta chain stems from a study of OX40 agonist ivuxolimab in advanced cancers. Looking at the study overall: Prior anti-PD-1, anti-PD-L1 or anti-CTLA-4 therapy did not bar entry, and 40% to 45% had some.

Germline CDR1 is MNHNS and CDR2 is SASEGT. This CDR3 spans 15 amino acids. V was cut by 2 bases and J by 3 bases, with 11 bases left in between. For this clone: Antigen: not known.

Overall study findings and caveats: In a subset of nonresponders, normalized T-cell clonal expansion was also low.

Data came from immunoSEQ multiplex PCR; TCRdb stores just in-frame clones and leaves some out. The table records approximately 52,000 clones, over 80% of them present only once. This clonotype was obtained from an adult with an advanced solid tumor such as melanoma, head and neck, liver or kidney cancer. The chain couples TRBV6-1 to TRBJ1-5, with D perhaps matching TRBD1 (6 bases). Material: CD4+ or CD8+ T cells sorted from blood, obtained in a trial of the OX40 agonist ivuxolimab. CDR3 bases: TGTGCCAGCAGTGAATCGGGGGGACACAATCAGCCCCAGCATTTT. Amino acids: CASSESGGHNQPQHF.